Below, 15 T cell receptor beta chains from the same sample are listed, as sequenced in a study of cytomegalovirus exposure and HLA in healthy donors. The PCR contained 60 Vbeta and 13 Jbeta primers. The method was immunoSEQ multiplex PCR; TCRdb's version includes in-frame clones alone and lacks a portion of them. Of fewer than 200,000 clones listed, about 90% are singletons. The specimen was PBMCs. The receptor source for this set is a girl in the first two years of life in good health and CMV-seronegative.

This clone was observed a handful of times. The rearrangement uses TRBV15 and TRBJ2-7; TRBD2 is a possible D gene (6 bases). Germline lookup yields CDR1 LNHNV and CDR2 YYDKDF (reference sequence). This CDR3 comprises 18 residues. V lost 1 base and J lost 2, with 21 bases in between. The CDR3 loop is CATSRGGLSGSFPYEQYF. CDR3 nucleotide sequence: TGTGCCACCAGCAGAGGAGGTCTATCCGGGAGTTTCCCCTACGAGCAGTACTTC.

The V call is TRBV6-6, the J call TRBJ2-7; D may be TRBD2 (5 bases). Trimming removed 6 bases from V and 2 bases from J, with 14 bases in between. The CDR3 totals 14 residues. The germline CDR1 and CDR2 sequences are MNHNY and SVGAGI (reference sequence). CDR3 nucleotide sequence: TGTGCCAGCAGAGGAAGGGTGGAGGCCTACGAGCAGTACTTC. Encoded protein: CASRGRVEAYEQYF.

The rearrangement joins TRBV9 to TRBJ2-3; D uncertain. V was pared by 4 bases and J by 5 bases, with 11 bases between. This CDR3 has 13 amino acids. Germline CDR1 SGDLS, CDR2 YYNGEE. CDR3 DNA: TGTGCCAGCAGCTTCTCGCCCGGAGATACGCAGTATTTT. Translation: CASSFSPGDTQYF. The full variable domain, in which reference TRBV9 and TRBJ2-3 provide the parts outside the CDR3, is DSGVTQTPKHLITATGQRVTLRCSPRSGDLSVYWYQQSLDQGLQFLIQYYNGEERAKGNILERFSAQQFPDLHSELNLSSLELGDSALYFCASSFSPGDTQYFGPGTRLTVL.

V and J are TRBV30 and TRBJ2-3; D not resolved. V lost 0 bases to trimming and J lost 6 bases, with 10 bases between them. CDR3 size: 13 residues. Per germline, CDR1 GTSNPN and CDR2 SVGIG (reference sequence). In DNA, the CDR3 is TGTGCCTGGAGTGTAGGAGTTATGGATACGCAGTATTTT. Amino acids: CAWSVGVMDTQYF.

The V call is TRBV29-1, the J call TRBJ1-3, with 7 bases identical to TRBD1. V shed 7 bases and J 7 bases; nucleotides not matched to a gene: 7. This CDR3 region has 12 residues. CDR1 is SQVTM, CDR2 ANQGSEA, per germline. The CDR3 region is CSAVQGTNTIYF. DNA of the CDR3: TGCAGCGCCGTACAGGGGACGAACACCATATATTTT.

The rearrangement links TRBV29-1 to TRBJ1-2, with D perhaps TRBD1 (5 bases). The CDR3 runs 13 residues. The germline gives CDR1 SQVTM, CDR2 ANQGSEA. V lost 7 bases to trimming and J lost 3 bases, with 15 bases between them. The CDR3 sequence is CSARTGGDYGYTF. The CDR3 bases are TGCAGCGCTCGGACCGGAGGGGACTATGGCTACACCTTC.

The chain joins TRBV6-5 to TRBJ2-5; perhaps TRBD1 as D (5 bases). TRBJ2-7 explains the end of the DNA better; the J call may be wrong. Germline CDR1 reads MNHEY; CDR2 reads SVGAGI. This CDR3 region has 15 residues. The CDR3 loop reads CASSYSYAGRYEQYF. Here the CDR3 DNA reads TGTGCCAGCAGTTACTCGTATGCAGGGCGGTACGAGCAGTACTTC.

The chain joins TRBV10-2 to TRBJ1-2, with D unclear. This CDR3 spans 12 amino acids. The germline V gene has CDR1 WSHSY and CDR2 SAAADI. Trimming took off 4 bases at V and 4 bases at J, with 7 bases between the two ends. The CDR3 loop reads CASSVAGYGYTF. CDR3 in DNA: TGCGCCAGCAGTGTAGCCGGCTATGGCTACACCTTC.

CDR3 loop: CASSPVAGGSYEQYF. CDR3 nucleotides: TGTGCCAGCTCACCCGTTGCGGGAGGGTCTTACGAGCAGTACTTC. This chain connects TRBV18 to TRBJ2-7; TRBD2 matches 9 bases. With V trimmed by 3 bases and J by 4 bases, 7 bases remained unmatched. This CDR3 contains 15 residues. Germline V gene lookup returns CDR1 KGHSH and CDR2 LQKENI.

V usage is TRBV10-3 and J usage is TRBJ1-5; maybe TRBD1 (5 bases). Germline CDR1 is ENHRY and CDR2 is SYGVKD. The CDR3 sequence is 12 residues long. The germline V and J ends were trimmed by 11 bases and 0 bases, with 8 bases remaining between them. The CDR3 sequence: CAARDSNQPQHF. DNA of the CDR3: TGTGCCGCCAGGGATAGCAATCAGCCCCAGCATTTT.

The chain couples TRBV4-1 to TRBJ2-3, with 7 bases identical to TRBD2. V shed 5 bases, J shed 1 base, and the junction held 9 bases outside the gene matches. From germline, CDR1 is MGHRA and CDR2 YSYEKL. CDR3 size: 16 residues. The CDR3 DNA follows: TGCGCCAGCAGCTTCCGCGGGAGAGTGGGCACAGATACGCAGTATTTT. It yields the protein CASSFRGRVGTDTQYF.

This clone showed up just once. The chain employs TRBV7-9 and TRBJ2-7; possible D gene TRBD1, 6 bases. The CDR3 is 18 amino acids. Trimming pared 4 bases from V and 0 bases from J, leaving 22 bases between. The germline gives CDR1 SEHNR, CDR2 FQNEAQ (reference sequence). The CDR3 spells CASSSPVTQGLDSYEQYF. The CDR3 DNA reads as TGTGCCAGCAGCTCTCCGGTAACACAGGGTTTAGACTCCTACGAGCAGTACTTC.

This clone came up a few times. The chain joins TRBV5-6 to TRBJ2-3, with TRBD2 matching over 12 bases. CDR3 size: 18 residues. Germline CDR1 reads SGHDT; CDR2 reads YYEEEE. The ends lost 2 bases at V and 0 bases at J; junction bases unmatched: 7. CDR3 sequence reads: CASSLKLAGGTSTDTQYF. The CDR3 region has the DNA TGTGCCAGCAGCTTAAAACTAGCGGGAGGCACAAGCACAGATACGCAGTATTTT.

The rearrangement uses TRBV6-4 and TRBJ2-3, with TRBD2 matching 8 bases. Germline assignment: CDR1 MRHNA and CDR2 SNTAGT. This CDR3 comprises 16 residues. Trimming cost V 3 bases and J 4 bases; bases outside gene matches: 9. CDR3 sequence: CASSETPPGGADTQYF. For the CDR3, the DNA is TGTGCCAGCAGTGAGACCCCCCCGGGGGGGGCAGATACGCAGTATTTT.

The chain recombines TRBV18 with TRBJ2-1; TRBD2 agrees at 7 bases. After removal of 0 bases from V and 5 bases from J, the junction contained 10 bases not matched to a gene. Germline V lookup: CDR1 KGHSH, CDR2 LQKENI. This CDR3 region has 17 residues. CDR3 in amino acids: CASSPPRRSGIHNEQFF. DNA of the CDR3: TGTGCCAGCTCACCACCCCGCCGGAGCGGGATACACAATGAGCAGTTCTTC.